This T cell receptor (beta chain) was found in a study of blood T cell repertoires in COVID-19. The wider study: Both acute and convalescent COVID-19 samples were obtained from the United States, Italy and Spain. T cells, B-cell-depleted T cells, or PBMCs provided the cDNA or gDNA that served as material.

In the authors' methods: Amplification with reference gene primers provided the estimates of nucleated cell counts. Some clones are missing from TCRdb's copy, which holds only in-frame ones; the method was immunoSEQ multiplex PCR. V, J and clone size were drawn from that table, and D and trimming were deduced from the DNA. This sample has 25,000 or so clones, with 90% found just once. Germline CDR1 MNHEY, CDR2 SVGAGI. Trimming took off 5 bases at V and 8 bases at J, with 16 bases between the two ends. The CDR3 runs 14 residues. The sequenced sample consisted of peripheral blood. This clonotype was sampled from a man between 65 and 85 years old with acute or convalescent COVID-19. This chain joins TRBV6-5 and TRBJ2-1; D call uncertain. The CDR3 DNA is TGTGCCAGCAGTATGCGGAGACCGGTAGATGAGCAGTTCTTC. This gives the protein CASSMRRPVDEQFF.